A single T cell receptor (beta chain) is shown here with its context. How the authors handled the data: Estimation of nucleated cell counts relied on the amplification of reference gene primers. Sequencing was performed with immunoSEQ multiplex PCR; in TCRdb, only in-frame clones are kept and a portion is missing. Clone size and V and J calls were adopted from that table, with D and trimming inferred from the DNA. This table has 130,000 to 150,000 clones, about nine tenths appearing once. The sample belongs to a study of blood T cell repertoires in COVID-19. Overall study: Samples taken during acute and convalescent COVID-19 were collected in the United States, Italy and Spain. From T cells, B-cell-depleted T cells, or PBMCs came the material, which was cDNA or gDNA.

Per the germline V gene, CDR1 is SGHNT and CDR2 is YENEEA. CDR3 size: 16 residues. V lost 5 bases to trimming and J lost 6 bases; unmatched junction nucleotides: 6. Sequencing was done on a sample of peripheral blood. V usage is TRBV11-3 and J usage is TRBJ2-3; 15 nucleotides agree with TRBD2. The TCR comes from an elderly man with acute or convalescent COVID-19. The CDR3 nucleotides read TGTGCCAGCAGCATTGGGACTAGCGGGGGGTTGGATACGCAGTATTTT. This translates into CASSIGTSGGLDTQYF.